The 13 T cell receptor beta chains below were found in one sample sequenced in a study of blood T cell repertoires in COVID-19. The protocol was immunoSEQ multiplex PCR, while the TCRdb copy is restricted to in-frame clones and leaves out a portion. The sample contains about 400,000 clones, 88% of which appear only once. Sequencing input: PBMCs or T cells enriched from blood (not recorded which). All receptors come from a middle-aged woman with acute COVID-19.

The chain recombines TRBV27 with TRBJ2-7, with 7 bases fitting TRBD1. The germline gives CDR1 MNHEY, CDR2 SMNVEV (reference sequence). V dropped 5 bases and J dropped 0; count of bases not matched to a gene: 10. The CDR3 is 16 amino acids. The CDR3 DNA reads TGTGCCAGCAGTGGGCAGGGGGACAGCGACTCCTACGAGCAGTACTTC. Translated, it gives CASSGQGDSDSYEQYF.

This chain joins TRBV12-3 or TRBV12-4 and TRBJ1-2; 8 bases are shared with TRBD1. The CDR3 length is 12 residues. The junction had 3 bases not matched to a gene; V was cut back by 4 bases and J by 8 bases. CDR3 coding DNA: TGTGCCAGCAGTTCAGGGGGCTGGGGCTACACCTTC. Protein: CASSSGGWGYTF.

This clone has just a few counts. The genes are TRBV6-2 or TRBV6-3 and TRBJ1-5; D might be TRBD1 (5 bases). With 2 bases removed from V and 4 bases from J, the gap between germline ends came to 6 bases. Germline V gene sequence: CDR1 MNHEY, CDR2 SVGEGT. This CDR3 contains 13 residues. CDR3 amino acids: CASSYGGNQPQHF. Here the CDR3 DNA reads TGTGCCAGCAGTTACGGGGGGAATCAGCCCCAGCATTTT.

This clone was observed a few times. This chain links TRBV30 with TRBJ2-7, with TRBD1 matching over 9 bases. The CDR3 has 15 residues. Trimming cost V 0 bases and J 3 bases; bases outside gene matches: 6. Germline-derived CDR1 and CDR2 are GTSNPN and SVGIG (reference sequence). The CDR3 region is CAWSVPTGGRYEQYF. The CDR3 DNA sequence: TGTGCCTGGAGTGTCCCGACAGGGGGTCGCTACGAGCAGTACTTC.

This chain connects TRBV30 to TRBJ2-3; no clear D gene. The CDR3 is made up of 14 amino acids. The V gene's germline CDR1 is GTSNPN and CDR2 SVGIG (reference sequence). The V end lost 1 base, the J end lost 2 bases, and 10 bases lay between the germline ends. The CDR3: CAWSAGQDTDTQYF. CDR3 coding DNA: TGTGCCTGGAGTGCTGGTCAGGACACAGATACGCAGTATTTT.

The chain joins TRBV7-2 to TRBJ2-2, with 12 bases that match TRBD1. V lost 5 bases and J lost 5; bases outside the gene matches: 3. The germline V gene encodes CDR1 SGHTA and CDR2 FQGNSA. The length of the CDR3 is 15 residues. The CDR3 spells CASSGGQGATGELFF. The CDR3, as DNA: TGTGCCAGCAGCGGGGGACAGGGGGCGACCGGGGAGCTGTTTTTT. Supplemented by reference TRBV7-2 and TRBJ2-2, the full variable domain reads GAGVSQSPSNKVTEKGKDVELRCDPISGHTALYWYRQSLGQGLEFLIYFQGNSAPDKSGLPSDRFSAERTGGSVSTLTIQRTQQEDSAVYLCASSGGQGATGELFFGEGSRLTVL.

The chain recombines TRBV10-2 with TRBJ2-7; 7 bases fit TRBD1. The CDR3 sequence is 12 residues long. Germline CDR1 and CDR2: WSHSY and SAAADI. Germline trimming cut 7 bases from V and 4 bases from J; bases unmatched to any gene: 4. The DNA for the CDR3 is TGCGCCAGCACCCCACAGGGGTACGAGCAGTACTTC. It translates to CASTPQGYEQYF.

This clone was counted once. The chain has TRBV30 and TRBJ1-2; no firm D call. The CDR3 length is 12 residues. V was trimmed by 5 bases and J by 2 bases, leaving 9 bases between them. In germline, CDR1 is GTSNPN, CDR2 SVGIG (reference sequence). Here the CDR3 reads CAWAAGNYGYTF. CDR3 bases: TGTGCCTGGGCTGCGGGGAACTATGGCTACACCTTC.

CDR3 amino acids: CASSSNQGDTGELFF. CDR3 DNA: TGCGCCAGCAGCTCCAACCAGGGGGACACCGGGGAGCTGTTTTTT. The chain is built from TRBV5-1 and TRBJ2-2, with 7 bases aligning to TRBD1. The CDR3 runs to 15 residues. Germline assignment: CDR1 SGHRS and CDR2 YFSETQ. Trimming at V came to 3 bases and at J to 3 bases, leaving 5 bases not matched to a gene.

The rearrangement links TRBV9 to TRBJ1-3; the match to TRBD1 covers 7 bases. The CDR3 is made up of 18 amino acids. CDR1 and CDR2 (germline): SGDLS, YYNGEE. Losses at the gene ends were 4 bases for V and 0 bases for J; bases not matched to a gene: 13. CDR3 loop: CASSPRPTGVLSGNTIYF. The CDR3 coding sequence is TGTGCCAGCAGCCCACGCCCAACAGGGGTTCTCTCTGGAAACACCATATATTTT.

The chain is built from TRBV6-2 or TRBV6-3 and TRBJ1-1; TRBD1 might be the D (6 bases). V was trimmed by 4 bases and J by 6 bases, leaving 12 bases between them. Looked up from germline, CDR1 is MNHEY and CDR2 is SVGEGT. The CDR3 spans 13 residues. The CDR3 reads CASSFSWTAEAFF. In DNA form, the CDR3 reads TGTGCCAGCAGTTTTTCGTGGACAGCTGAAGCTTTCTTT.

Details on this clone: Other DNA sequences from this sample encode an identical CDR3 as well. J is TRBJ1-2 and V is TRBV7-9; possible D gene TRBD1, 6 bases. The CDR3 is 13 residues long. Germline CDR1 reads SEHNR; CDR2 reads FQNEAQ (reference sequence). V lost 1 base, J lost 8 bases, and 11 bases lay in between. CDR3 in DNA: TGTGCCAGCAGCTTAGTGGGGGCGGACGGCTACACCTTC. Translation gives CASSLVGADGYTF. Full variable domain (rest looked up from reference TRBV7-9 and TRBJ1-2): DTGVSQNPRHKITKRGQNVTFRCDPISEHNRLYWYRQTLGQGPEFLTYFQNEAQLEKSRLLSDRFSAERPKGSFSTLEIQRTEQGDSAMYLCASSLVGADGYTFGSGTRLTVV.

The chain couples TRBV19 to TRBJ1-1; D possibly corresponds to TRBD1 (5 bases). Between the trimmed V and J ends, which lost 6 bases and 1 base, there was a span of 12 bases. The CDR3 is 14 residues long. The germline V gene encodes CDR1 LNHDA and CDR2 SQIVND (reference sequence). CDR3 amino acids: CASRFGHPNTEAFF. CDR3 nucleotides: TGTGCCAGTAGATTCGGACACCCGAACACTGAAGCTTTCTTT.